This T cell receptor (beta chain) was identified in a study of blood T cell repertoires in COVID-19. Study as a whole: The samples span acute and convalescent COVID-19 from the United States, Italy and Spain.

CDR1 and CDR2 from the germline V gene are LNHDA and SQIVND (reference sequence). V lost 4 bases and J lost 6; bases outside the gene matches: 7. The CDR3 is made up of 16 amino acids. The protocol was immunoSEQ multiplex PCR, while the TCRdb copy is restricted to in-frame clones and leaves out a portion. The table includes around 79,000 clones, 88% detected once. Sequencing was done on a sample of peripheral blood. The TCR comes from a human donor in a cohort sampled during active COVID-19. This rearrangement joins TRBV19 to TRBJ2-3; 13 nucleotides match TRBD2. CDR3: CASSKPGLAGTDTQYF. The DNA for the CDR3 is TGTGCCAGTAGTAAACCGGGACTAGCGGGAACCGATACGCAGTATTTT.